This T cell receptor beta chain was recovered during a study of cytomegalovirus exposure and HLA in healthy donors. Study results and caveats: Excluded were some V segments that proved indistinguishable, including TRBV6-2 and TRBV6-3. Analysis was carried out at a later point, and it linked a missense DCLRE1C variant to TCR beta V- and J-gene trimming.

This clone came up once. Its antigen is as yet unknown. V was clipped by 6 bases and J by 8 bases, with 12 bases between them. The germline gives CDR1 WNHNN, CDR2 SYGVQD (reference sequence). CDR3 length: 12 amino acids. PCR involved 60 Vbeta and 13 Jbeta primers. Clones were sequenced by immunoSEQ multiplex PCR, and TCRdb holds only the in-frame ones, with some missing. The data hold 130,000 or so clones, with just under 75% observed a single time. Source material: PBMCs. This clonotype was sampled from a middle-aged man in good health and CMV-seropositive. This chain links TRBV10-1 with TRBJ2-3; D is possibly TRBD2 (5 bases). The CDR3 region has the DNA TGCGCCAGCAGGGGAGAGAGCGTTACGCAGTATTTT. Its protein is CASRGESVTQYF.